The clone carrying this T cell receptor (beta chain) appeared once. Germline V lookup: CDR1 SGHRS, CDR2 YFSETQ. The CDR3 length is 15 residues. Trimming removed 4 bases from V and 0 bases from J, with 12 bases in between. After isolation, RNA underwent reverse transcription to generate cDNA as the sequencing template. TCRdb keeps only in-frame clones here, not all; method: immunoSEQ multiplex PCR. The sample comprises fewer than 40,000 clones, less than 65% of which are singletons, and around 17% rests with the top ten. The data originate from a study of CD8+ T cells in alopecia areata. The V gene is TRBV5-1, the J gene TRBJ2-3, with D possibly being TRBD1 or TRBD2 (5 bases each). This clonotype was obtained from a human donor with alopecia areata. The sequencing input was NKG2D-high CD8+ T cells sorted from blood. The CDR3 DNA reads as TGCGCCAGCAGCCTTGGGACGGCGAGCACAGATACGCAGTATTTT. It encodes CASSLGTASTDTQYF.